This record covers a single TCR beta chain. Germline lookup yields CDR1 MNHEY and CDR2 SMNVEV (reference sequence). The CDR3 runs 13 residues. With 6 bases removed from V and 4 bases from J, the gap between germline ends came to 9 bases. An input of roughly 0.5 to 1 ug of RNA was subjected to reverse transcription using random hexamers. TCRdb redid the calling of the immunoSEQ multiplex PCR reads with MiXCR, one entry per CDR3 protein. The repertoire holds tens of thousands of distinct CDR3 sequences, around 96% seen once, with roughly 0.11% in the top ten. This record belongs to a study of CD8 T cells in Susac syndrome.

The chain carries TRBV27 and TRBJ1-4; D uncertain. Material: CD4+ T cells from PBMCs. This TCR was recovered from a human donor with multiple sclerosis. For the CDR3, the DNA is TGTGCCAGCAGCCCGTGGGGTAATGAAAAACTGTTTTTT. It translates to CASSPWGNEKLFF.